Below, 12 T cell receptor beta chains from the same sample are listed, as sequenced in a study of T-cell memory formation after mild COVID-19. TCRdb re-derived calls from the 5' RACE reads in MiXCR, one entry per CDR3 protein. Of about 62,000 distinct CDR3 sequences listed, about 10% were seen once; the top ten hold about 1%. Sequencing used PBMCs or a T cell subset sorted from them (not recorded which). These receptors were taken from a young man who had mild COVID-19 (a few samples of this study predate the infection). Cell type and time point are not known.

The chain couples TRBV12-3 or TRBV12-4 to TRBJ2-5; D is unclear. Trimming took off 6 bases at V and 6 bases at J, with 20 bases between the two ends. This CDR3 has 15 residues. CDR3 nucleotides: TGTGCCAGCAGCTTAAGGTCTCTCACTGGAAAGACCCAGTACTTC. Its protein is CASSLRSLTGKTQYF.

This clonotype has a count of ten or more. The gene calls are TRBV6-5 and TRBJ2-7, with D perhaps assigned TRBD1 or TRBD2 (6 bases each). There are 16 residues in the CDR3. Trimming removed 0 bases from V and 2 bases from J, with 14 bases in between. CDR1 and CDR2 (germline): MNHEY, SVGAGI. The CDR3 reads CASSYSELGGTYEQYF. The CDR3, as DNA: TGTGCCAGCAGTTACTCGGAGCTAGGGGGGACCTACGAGCAGTACTTC.

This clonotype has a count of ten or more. In nucleotides, the CDR3 is TGCGCCAGCAGCCAGGGGGGGGACAATGAGCAGTTCTTC. Translated, it gives CASSQGGDNEQFF. The rearrangement joins TRBV4-3 to TRBJ2-1; 7 bases are a match to TRBD2. Unmatched junction bases numbered 1, after V lost 3 bases and J lost 5 bases. CDR3 length: 13 amino acids. Germline V gene lookup returns CDR1 LGHNA and CDR2 YSLEER.

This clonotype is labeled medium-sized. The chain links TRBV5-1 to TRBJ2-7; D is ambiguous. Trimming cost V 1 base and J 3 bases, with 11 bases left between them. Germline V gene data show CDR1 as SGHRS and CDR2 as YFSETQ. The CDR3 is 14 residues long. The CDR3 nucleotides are TGCGCCAGCAGCTTGCCCTCGTCCGGCTACGAGCAGTACTTC. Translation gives CASSLPSSGYEQYF.

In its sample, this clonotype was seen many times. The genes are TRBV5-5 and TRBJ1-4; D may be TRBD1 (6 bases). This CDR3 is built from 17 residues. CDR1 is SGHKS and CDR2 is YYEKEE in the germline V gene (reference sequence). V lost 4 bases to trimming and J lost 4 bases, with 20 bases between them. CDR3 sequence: CASSRTAPNLLNEKLFF. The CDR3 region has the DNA TGTGCCAGCAGCAGGACAGCGCCCAACCTCCTTAATGAAAAACTGTTTTTT.

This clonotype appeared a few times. The CDR3 reads CASSLAYRGAKNIQYF. In DNA form, the CDR3 reads TGTGCCAGCAGCTTAGCATACAGGGGGGCCAAAAACATTCAGTACTTC. The rearrangement uses TRBV7-9 and TRBJ2-4, with TRBD1 matching 8 bases. The CDR3 totals 16 residues. Germline CDR1 reads SEHNR; CDR2 reads FQNEAQ (reference sequence). Trimming cost V 0 bases and J 1 base; bases outside gene matches: 2.

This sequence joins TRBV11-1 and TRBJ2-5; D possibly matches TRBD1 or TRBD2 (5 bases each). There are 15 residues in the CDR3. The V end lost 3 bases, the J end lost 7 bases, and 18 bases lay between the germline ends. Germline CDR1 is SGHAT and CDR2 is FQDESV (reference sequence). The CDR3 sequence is CASSFGTSKGRTQYF. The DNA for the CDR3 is TGTGCCAGCAGCTTCGGGACGAGCAAGGGACGGACCCAGTACTTC.

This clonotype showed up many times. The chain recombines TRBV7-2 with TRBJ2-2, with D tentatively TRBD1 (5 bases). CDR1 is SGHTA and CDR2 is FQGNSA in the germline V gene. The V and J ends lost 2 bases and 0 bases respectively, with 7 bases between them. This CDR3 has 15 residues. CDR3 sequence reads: CASSLKGANTGELFF. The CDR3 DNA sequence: TGTGCCAGCAGCTTAAAAGGGGCGAACACCGGGGAGCTGTTTTTT.

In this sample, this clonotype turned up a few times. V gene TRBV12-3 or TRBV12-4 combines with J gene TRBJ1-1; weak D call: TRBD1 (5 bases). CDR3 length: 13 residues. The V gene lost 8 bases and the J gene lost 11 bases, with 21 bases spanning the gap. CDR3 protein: CASLLRPQPGAFF. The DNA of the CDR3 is TGTGCCAGCCTTTTACGGCCCCAACCAGGGGCTTTCTTT.

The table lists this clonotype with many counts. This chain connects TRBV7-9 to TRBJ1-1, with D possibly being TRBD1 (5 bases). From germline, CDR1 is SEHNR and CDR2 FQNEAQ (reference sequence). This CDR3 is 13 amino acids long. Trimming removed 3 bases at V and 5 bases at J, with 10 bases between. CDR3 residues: CASSLGTGTEAFF. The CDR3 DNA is TGTGCCAGCAGCTTGGGTACAGGTACTGAAGCTTTCTTT.

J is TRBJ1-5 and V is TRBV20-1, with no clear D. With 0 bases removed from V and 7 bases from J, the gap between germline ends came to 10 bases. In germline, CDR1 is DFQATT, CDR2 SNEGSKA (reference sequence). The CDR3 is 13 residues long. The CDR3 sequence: CSARDPLRQPQHF. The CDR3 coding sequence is TGCAGTGCTAGAGATCCCCTTCGGCAGCCCCAGCATTTT.

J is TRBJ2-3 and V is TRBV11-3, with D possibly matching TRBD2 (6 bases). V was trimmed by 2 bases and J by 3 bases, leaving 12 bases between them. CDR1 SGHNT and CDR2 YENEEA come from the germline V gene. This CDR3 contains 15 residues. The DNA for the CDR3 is TGTGCCAGCAGCTTATTTGCGGGGTCTACAGATACGCAGTATTTT. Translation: CASSLFAGSTDTQYF.